A single T cell receptor (beta chain) is shown here with its context. This sample was taken from a study of blood T cell repertoires in COVID-19. Germline lookup yields CDR1 MNHEY and CDR2 SVGEGT. The CDR3 has 15 amino acids. V was shortened by 5 bases and J by 8 bases, with 19 bases between the two germline ends. TCRdb keeps only in-frame clones here, not all; method: immunoSEQ multiplex PCR. This repertoire shows 65,000 or so clones, about four fifths found once; its top ten account for over 25%. This sequence originates from a human donor in a cohort sampled during active COVID-19. Input material: peripheral blood. The chain carries TRBV6-2 or TRBV6-3 and TRBJ1-5; D is ambiguous. The CDR3 nucleotides read TGTGCCAGCAGTCTCGACGCTGGGGAGATTGAGCCCCAGCATTTT. Its protein product is CASSLDAGEIEPQHF.